A selection of T cell receptor beta chains follows, all from one sample in a study of T-cell memory formation after mild COVID-19. TCRdb passed the 5' RACE reads through MiXCR, listing each CDR3 protein once. This sample has around 420,000 distinct CDR3 sequences; roughly a quarter occur once, and the top ten carry 7.5% to 10%. Sequencing was performed on PBMCs or a T cell subset sorted from them (not recorded which). The receptors stem from an adult woman who had mild COVID-19 (a few samples of this study predate the infection). Cell type and time point are not known. Each CDR3 is given with its conserved first and last residue. The order of the fields is clone size, V gene, D gene, J gene, CDR3 DNA, CDR3 protein. A D gene is named only where the DNA matches it firmly. The listing skips clone size in some rows; elsewhere it reads once, few, many or a size class.

>NA|TRBV4-1|TRBD1|TRBJ2-7
TGCGCCAGCAGCCAAGATGAAGTGGACAGGGGCTCCTACGAGCAGTACTTC
CASSQDEVDRGSYEQYF
>NA|TRBV24-1|TRBD1|TRBJ1-2
TGTGCCACCAGTGATTTGAGGGACAGATTCTATGGCTACACCTTC
CATSDLRDRFYGYTF
>NA|TRBV24-1|NA|TRBJ2-1
TGTGCCACCAGTGATTTGGGCGAAAATGAGCAGTTCTTC
CATSDLGENEQFF
>few|TRBV4-2|TRBD2|TRBJ2-3
TGTGCCAGCAGCCAAGGCCTAGCGGGGGGTGCGGATACGCAGTATTTT
CASSQGLAGGADTQYF
>NA|TRBV20-1|NA|TRBJ2-4
TGCAGTGCTCTCGAAGGCACTTCAGCCAAAAACATTCAGTACTTC
CSALEGTSAKNIQYF
>NA|TRBV19|NA|TRBJ2-1
TGTGCCAGTAGTATACTAGGTAGACGGGGAGGTTGGTTCTTC
CASSILGRRGGWFF
>once|TRBV6-5|TRBD1|TRBJ1-1
TGTGCCAGCAGTTGGGAGGGGGCGAACACTGAAGCTTTCTTT
CASSWEGANTEAFF
>NA|TRBV3-1|TRBD1|TRBJ2-7
TGTGCCAGCAGCCTTACCCCGACAGGGTTGTACGAGCAGTACTTC
CASSLTPTGLYEQYF
>NA|TRBV7-2|NA|TRBJ1-1
TGTGCCAGCAGCTTCCAGGCCAACACTGAAGCTTTCTTT
CASSFQANTEAFF
>NA|TRBV7-3|TRBD1|TRBJ2-3
TGTGCCAGCAGCATCGGGACAGGGACTAGCACAGATACGCAGTATTTT
CASSIGTGTSTDTQYF
>NA|TRBV2|NA|TRBJ2-7
TGTGCCAGCAGTGAAGGCTGGGGGGGCTTGCCCTACGAGCAGTACTTC
CASSEGWGGLPYEQYF
>NA|TRBV7-2|NA|TRBJ2-1
TGTGCCAGCAGCTTAGCTCACAATGAGCAGTTCTTC
CASSLAHNEQFF
>once|TRBV7-8|TRBD1|TRBJ1-1
TGTGCCAGCAGCCTAGCCCTCGGGGGGGCAGGGGGCACTGAAGCTTTCTTT
CASSLALGGAGGTEAFF
>many|TRBV6-6|NA|TRBJ2-7
TGTGCCAGCAGTTCCGGGGACCGCCAAGAGCAGTACTTC
CASSSGDRQEQYF
>NA|TRBV27|NA|TRBJ1-1
TGTGCCAGCAGCCAGACAGACCTTGATCTAGGATTTAACACTGAAGCTTTCTTT
CASSQTDLDLGFNTEAFF